This passage covers 28 T cell receptor beta chains from one sample sequenced in a study of cytomegalovirus exposure and HLA in healthy donors. The PCR made use of 60 Vbeta and 13 Jbeta primers. Some clones are missing from TCRdb's copy, which holds only in-frame ones; the method was immunoSEQ multiplex PCR. The repertoire holds 98,000 or so clones, with 76% as singletons. The sample was PBMCs. The receptors come from a woman aged 18-29 years in good health and CMV-seropositive.

There are a few counts of this clone. The rearrangement links TRBV10-3 to TRBJ2-7; 8 bases fit TRBD1. The CDR3 consists of 13 residues. Germline CDR1 and CDR2: ENHRY and SYGVKD. V was pared by 6 bases and J by 4 bases, with 5 bases of the junction left unmatched. The CDR3 sequence: CAIRQGGSYEQYF. The DNA of the CDR3 is TGTGCCATCAGACAGGGGGGAAGTTACGAGCAGTACTTC.

The chain joins TRBV19 to TRBJ1-4, with 7 bases matching TRBD1. V lost 4 bases to trimming and J lost 2 bases; unmatched junction nucleotides: 7. The CDR3 is 16 amino acids. Germline-derived CDR1 and CDR2 are LNHDA and SQIVND (reference sequence). CDR3 sequence reads: CASSRGGAGTNEKLFF. CDR3 nucleotide sequence: TGTGCCAGTAGTAGAGGGGGCGCCGGGACTAATGAAAAACTGTTTTTT.

In regard to this clone: At one boundary the junction diverges from the germline segment, which might be a read error. The chain recombines TRBV28 with TRBJ2-1, with D maybe TRBD1 (6 bases). From germline, CDR1 is MDHEN and CDR2 SYDVKM. This CDR3 spans 11 amino acids. The CDR3 bases are TGTGCCAGCAGAGGGGGTCTAGAGCGGTTCTTC. Its translation: CASRGGLERFF.

The chain has TRBV28 and TRBJ2-5; tentatively, D is TRBD1 (5 bases). V lost 1 base, J lost 5 bases, and 11 bases lay in between. This CDR3 region has 14 residues. Germline assignment: CDR1 MDHEN and CDR2 SYDVKM. The CDR3 here is CASSLFSGLETQYF. The CDR3, as DNA: TGTGCCAGCAGTTTATTTTCAGGGTTGGAGACCCAGTACTTC.

The chain carries TRBV27 and TRBJ2-7; 8 nucleotides align to TRBD2. This CDR3 comprises 14 residues. Trimming cost V 6 bases and J 7 bases; bases outside gene matches: 11. Germline V gene lookup returns CDR1 MNHEY and CDR2 SMNVEV (reference sequence). The CDR3, as DNA: TGTGCCAGCAGGGGGCTAGCGGGTACAGAGGAGCAGTACTTC. This codes for CASRGLAGTEEQYF.

This chain connects TRBV2 to TRBJ2-4; 7 bases fit TRBD2. V lost 7 bases and J lost 3; bases outside the gene matches: 6. There are 14 residues in the CDR3. Germline lookup yields CDR1 SNHLY and CDR2 FYNNEI. CDR3 bases: TGTGCCAGCACCGAAAGCGGGAACAAAAACATTCAGTACTTC. It is translated as CASTESGNKNIQYF.

A single count supports this clone. CDR3 in amino acids: CASRLKQGEATNEKLFF. CDR3 DNA sequence: TGCGCCAGCAGGCTAAAACAGGGGGAGGCAACTAATGAAAAACTGTTTTTT. The genes are TRBV4-1 and TRBJ1-4; 8 positions agree with TRBD1. This CDR3 region has 17 residues. J was trimmed by 0 bases and V by 6 bases; bases with no gene match: 9. CDR1 and CDR2 from the germline V gene are MGHRA and YSYEKL.

The chain has TRBV28 and TRBJ1-6; a possible D gene is TRBD1 (5 bases). V was shortened by 3 bases and J by 10 bases, with 31 bases between the two germline ends. Germline CDR1 MDHEN, CDR2 SYDVKM. The CDR3 is 20 amino acids. The CDR3: CASSLLPRGALLDSASPLHF. In DNA, the CDR3 is TGTGCCAGCAGTTTGTTGCCGCGGGGCGCTCTCCTGGACTCAGCCTCACCCCTCCACTTT.

This clone was detected only a few times. The gene calls are TRBV2 and TRBJ2-1; 8 bases align to TRBD2. Germline CDR1 reads SNHLY; CDR2 reads FYNNEI. The CDR3 consists of 13 residues. V trimming: 5 bases; J trimming: 7 bases; junction bases outside the gene matches: 4. CDR3 nucleotides: TGTGCCAGCAGTCCCGAGCGGGAGAATGAGCAGTTCTTC. Protein sequence: CASSPERENEQFF. The full variable domain, completed using reference TRBV2 and TRBJ2-1, is EPEVTQTPSHQVTQMGQEVILRCVPISNHLYFYWYRQILGQKVEFLVSFYNNEISEKSEIFDDQFSVERPDGSNFTLKIRSTKLEDSAMYFCASSPERENEQFFGPGTRLTVL.

V gene TRBV19 combines with J gene TRBJ2-5; D may be TRBD1 (5 bases). The DNA end is a closer match to TRBJ2-7, so the J assignment may be wrong. The CDR3 has 13 residues. Per germline, CDR1 LNHDA and CDR2 SQIVND (reference sequence). The CDR3 DNA reads TGTGCCAGTAGTCCAGGTACAGGCTACGAGCAGTACTTC. Translating it yields CASSPGTGYEQYF.

The genes are TRBV29-1 and TRBJ1-1; a weak D match, TRBD1 (6 bases). Germline assignment: CDR1 SQVTM and CDR2 ANQGSEA. This CDR3 is 12 amino acids long. V lost 3 bases and J 4 bases, leaving 9 bases between the germline ends. The CDR3, as DNA: TGCAGCGTTGACGGACAGATCACTGAAGCTTTCTTT. As protein: CSVDGQITEAFF.

This clone has just a few counts. V usage is TRBV29-1 and J usage is TRBJ1-4; no definite D call. The CDR3 consists of 15 residues. Germline loops: CDR1 SQVTM, CDR2 ANQGSEA. V was shortened by 4 bases and J by 0 bases, with 12 bases between the two germline ends. The CDR3 loop reads CSVVWSGATNEKLFF. The CDR3 coding sequence is TGCAGCGTTGTCTGGTCGGGAGCAACTAATGAAAAACTGTTTTTT.

The chain links TRBV5-1 to TRBJ1-1; D might be TRBD1 (5 bases). V was shortened by 3 bases and J by 2 bases, with 8 bases between the two germline ends. The CDR3 totals 13 residues. CDR1 SGHRS and CDR2 YFSETQ come from the germline V gene. The CDR3 sequence is CASSSQGNTEAFF. CDR3 DNA sequence: TGCGCCAGCAGCTCTCAGGGTAACACTGAAGCTTTCTTT.

The chain employs TRBV9 and TRBJ2-5, with TRBD1 as a possible D gene (6 bases). The V gene lost 3 bases and the J gene lost 5 bases, with 11 bases spanning the gap. Germline-derived CDR1 and CDR2 are SGDLS and YYNGEE. There are 13 residues in the CDR3. This chain's CDR3 is CASSEGGVETQYF. In DNA, the CDR3 is TGTGCCAGCAGCGAAGGGGGAGTGGAGACCCAGTACTTC.

The chain carries TRBV6-6 and TRBJ1-5; possible D gene TRBD1, 5 bases. The CDR3 contains 14 residues. V lost 5 bases, J lost 3 bases, and 11 bases lay in between. CDR1 and CDR2 from the germline V gene are MNHNY and SVGAGI (reference sequence). The CDR3 DNA sequence: TGTGCCAGCAGTGGGGGGGGTTCCAATCAGCCCCAGCATTTT. It codes for CASSGGGSNQPQHF.

The V and J genes are TRBV13 and TRBJ2-5; D uncertain. Germline-derived CDR1 and CDR2 are PRHDT and FYEKMQ (reference sequence). The CDR3 has 15 residues. Between the trimmed V and J ends, which lost 5 bases and 1 base, there was a span of 14 bases. CDR3 nucleotide sequence: TGTGCCAGCAGCCCCAGACACCCGATCCAAGAGACCCAGTACTTC. As protein: CASSPRHPIQETQYF.

This clone has only one observation. This chain links TRBV27 with TRBJ2-1; a possible D gene is TRBD2 (6 bases). The germline V and J ends were trimmed by 11 bases and 8 bases, with 19 bases remaining between them. Germline V gives CDR1 MNHEY, CDR2 SMNVEV (reference sequence). The CDR3 is 13 residues long. CDR3 in amino acids: CASRRADGYEQFF. In DNA form, the CDR3 reads TGTGCCTCAAGGAGGGCCGATGGGTATGAGCAGTTCTTC.

The CDR3 sequence: CASSVTSGRGYEQFF. The CDR3 DNA reads as TGTGCCAGTAGTGTAACTAGCGGGAGGGGTTATGAGCAGTTCTTC. The chain employs TRBV19 and TRBJ2-1; 13 bases line up with TRBD2. Trimming removed 5 bases from V and 8 bases from J; junction bases left unmatched: 6. This CDR3 is built from 15 residues. Germline V gene lookup returns CDR1 LNHDA and CDR2 SQIVND (reference sequence). The whole variable domain, remainder taken from reference TRBV19 and TRBJ2-1, is DGGITQSPKYLFRKEGQNVTLSCEQNLNHDAMYWYRQDPGQGLRLIYYSQIVNDFQKGDIAEGYSVSREKKESFPLTVTSAQKNPTAFYLCASSVTSGRGYEQFFGPGTRLTVL.

This clone has just one count. The chain joins TRBV9 to TRBJ1-1, with a tentative D call TRBD1 (5 bases). The CDR3 extends over 14 amino acids. CDR1 and CDR2 (germline): SGDLS, YYNGEE. V lost 0 bases and J 14 bases, leaving 20 bases between the germline ends. The CDR3 sequence: CASSVEGYASPAFF. For the CDR3, the DNA is TGTGCCAGCAGCGTAGAGGGGTATGCCTCGCCCGCCTTCTTT.

The chain joins TRBV7-9 to TRBJ2-3; 7 nucleotides match TRBD1. V lost 1 base, J lost 6 bases, and 10 bases stayed unmatched. The CDR3 length is 16 residues. Germline V gene lookup returns CDR1 SEHNR and CDR2 FQNEAQ (reference sequence). The CDR3 nucleotides read TGTGCCAGCAGCTTAGGGCAGGGGGAAACCGTGGATACGCAGTATTTT. Protein product: CASSLGQGETVDTQYF. The whole variable domain, filled in from reference TRBV7-9 and TRBJ2-3, reads DTGVSQNPRHKITKRGQNVTFRCDPISEHNRLYWYRQTLGQGPEFLTYFQNEAQLEKSRLLSDRFSAERPKGSFSTLEIQRTEQGDSAMYLCASSLGQGETVDTQYFGPGTRLTVL.

The genes are TRBV15 and TRBJ1-2; weak D call: TRBD1 (5 bases). Trimming removed 1 base from V and 0 bases from J, with 12 bases in between. This CDR3 has 16 residues. Per germline, CDR1 LNHNV and CDR2 YYDKDF (reference sequence). CDR3 region: CATSRVGTGANYGYTF. The CDR3 DNA reads TGTGCCACCAGCAGAGTCGGGACGGGAGCTAACTATGGCTACACCTTC.

This CDR3 reads CASSLTSNYGYTF. The CDR3 nucleotides read TGTGCCAGCAGCCTGACATCAAACTATGGCTACACCTTC. The chain uses TRBV7-2 and TRBJ1-2; no clear D. Trimming pared 5 bases from V and 2 bases from J, leaving 9 bases between. Germline values: CDR1 SGHTA, CDR2 FQGNSA. This CDR3 is built from 13 residues.

The genes are TRBV5-1 and TRBJ2-1, with 8 bases lining up with TRBD2. Unmatched junction bases numbered 7, after V lost 4 bases and J lost 4 bases. Per the germline V gene, CDR1 is SGHRS and CDR2 is YFSETQ. CDR3 length: 15 residues. The CDR3 sequence is CASSAGGLVYNEQFF. In DNA, the CDR3 is TGCGCCAGCAGCGCGGGAGGCTTGGTGTACAATGAGCAGTTCTTC.

The chain carries TRBV5-4 and TRBJ1-6, with a weak D call TRBD1 (6 bases). From germline, CDR1 is SGHNT and CDR2 YYREEE (reference sequence). Between the trimmed V and J ends, which lost 3 bases and 6 bases, there was a span of 16 bases. The CDR3 is 16 residues long. The CDR3 DNA reads as TGTGCCAGCAGCTCTGGGGGCCCACAGGGTAATTCACCCCTCCACTTT. It yields the protein CASSSGGPQGNSPLHF. Full variable domain (remainder filled in from reference TRBV5-4 and TRBJ1-6): ETGVTQSPTHLIKTRGQQVTLRCSSQSGHNTVSWYQQALGQGPQFIFQYYREEENGRGNFPPRFSGLQFPNYSSELNVNALELDDSALYLCASSSGGPQGNSPLHFGNGTRLTVT.

This clone has only a few counts. The chain couples TRBV27 to TRBJ1-1; no clear D gene. Trimming cost V 6 bases and J 0 bases, with 11 bases left between them. Germline V lookup: CDR1 MNHEY, CDR2 SMNVEV (reference sequence). The CDR3 extends over 14 amino acids. The CDR3 sequence: CASRTRNMNTEAFF. The CDR3 coding sequence is TGTGCCAGCAGAACGAGGAACATGAACACTGAAGCTTTCTTT.

The chain joins TRBV7-3 to TRBJ1-1; 7 nucleotides agree with TRBD1. V was pared by 4 bases and J by 4 bases, with 3 bases of the junction left unmatched. Germline V lookup: CDR1 SGHTA, CDR2 FQGTGA. CDR3 length equals 13 residues. CDR3 in amino acids: CASSSQGGTEAFF. The DNA for the CDR3 is TGTGCCAGCAGCTCGCAGGGGGGCACTGAAGCTTTCTTT. Full variable domain (remainder filled in from reference TRBV7-3 and TRBJ1-1): GAGVSQTPSNKVTEKGKYVELRCDPISGHTALYWYRQSLGQGPEFLIYFQGTGAADDSGLPNDRFFAVRPEGSVSTLKIQRTERGDSAVYLCASSSQGGTEAFFGQGTRLTVV.

This clone was detected a few times. The chain's CDR3 is CASSPMYGGVDNTIYF. The DNA of the CDR3 is TGTGCCAGCAGTCCAATGTACGGCGGCGTCGACAACACCATATATTTT. The chain carries TRBV28 and TRBJ1-3; D not certain. The CDR3 covers 16 residues. From germline, CDR1 is MDHEN and CDR2 SYDVKM. Trimming shortened V by 5 bases and J by 7 bases, and 21 bases separated the two germline ends.

The chain links TRBV4-1 to TRBJ2-1; TRBD2 aligns across 8 bases. The ends lost 6 bases at V and 6 bases at J; junction bases unmatched: 13. There are 16 residues in the CDR3. Germline values: CDR1 MGHRA, CDR2 YSYEKL. DNA for the CDR3: TGCGCCAGCAGTCCGCACGGAGCGGGAGTTAGCAATGAGCAGTTCTTC. Translating it yields CASSPHGAGVSNEQFF.